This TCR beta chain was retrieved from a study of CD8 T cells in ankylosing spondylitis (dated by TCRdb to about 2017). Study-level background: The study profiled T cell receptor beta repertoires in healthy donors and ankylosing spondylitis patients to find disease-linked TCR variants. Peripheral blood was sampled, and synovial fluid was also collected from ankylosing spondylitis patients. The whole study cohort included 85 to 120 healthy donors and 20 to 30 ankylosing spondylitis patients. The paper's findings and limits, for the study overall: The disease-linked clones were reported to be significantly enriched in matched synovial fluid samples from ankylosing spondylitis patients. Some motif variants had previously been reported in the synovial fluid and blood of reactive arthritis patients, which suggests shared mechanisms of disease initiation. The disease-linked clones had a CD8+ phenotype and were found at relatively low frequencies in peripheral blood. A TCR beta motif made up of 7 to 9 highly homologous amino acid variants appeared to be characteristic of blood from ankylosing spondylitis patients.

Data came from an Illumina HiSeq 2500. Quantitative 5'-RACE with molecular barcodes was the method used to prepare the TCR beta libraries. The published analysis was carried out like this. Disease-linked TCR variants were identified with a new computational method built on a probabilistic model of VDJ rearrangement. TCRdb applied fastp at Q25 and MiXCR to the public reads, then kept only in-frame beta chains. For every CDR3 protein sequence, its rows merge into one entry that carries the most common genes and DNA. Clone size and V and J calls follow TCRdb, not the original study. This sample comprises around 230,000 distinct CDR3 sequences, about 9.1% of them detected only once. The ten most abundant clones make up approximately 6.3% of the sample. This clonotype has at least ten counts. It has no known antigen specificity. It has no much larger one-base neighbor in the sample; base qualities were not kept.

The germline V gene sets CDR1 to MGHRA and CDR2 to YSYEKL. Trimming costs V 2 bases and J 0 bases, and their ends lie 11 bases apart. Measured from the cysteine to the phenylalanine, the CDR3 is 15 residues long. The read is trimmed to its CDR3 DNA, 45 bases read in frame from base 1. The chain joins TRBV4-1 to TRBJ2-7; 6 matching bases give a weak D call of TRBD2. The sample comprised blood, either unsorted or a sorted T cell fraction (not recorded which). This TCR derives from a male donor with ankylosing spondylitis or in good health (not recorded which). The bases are TGCGCCAGCAGCCAATGGGTCGGGAGCTCCTACGAGCAGTACTTC. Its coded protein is CASSQWVGSSYEQYF.